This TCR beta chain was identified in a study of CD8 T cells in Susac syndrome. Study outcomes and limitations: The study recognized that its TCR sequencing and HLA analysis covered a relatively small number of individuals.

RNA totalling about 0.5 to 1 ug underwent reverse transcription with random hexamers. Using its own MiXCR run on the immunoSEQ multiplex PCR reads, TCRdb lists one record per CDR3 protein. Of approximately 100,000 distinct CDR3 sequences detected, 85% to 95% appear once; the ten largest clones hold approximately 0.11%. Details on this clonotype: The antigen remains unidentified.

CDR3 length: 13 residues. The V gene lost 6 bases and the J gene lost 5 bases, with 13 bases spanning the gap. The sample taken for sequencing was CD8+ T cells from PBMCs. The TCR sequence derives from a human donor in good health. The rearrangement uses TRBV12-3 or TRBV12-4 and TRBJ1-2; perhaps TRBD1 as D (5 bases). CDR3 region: CASRSGTNYGYTF. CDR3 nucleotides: TGTGCCAGCAGATCCGGGACCAATTATGGCTACACCTTC.